This T cell receptor (beta chain) stems from a study of PD-1 blockade in classical Hodgkin lymphoma. Comment on this clone: Antigen unknown.

Here immunoSEQ multiplex PCR was the method, and the copy in TCRdb shows in-frame clones only, minus some. The sample holds roughly 30,000 clones, around 85% seen once. Study-wide points: Nivolumab starters within 1 year of ASCT were excluded. Relative to healthy donors, newly diagnosed patients reportedly had lower baseline TCR diversity, which was reported as lower still in relapsed/refractory patients. Complete responders' baseline diversity resembled that of newly diagnosed patients. A significant rise in TCR diversity by C4D1 was seen for CD4+ but not CD8+ cells.

V was shortened by 0 bases and J by 7 bases, with 12 bases between the two germline ends. The CDR3 runs to 13 residues. Germline V lookup: CDR1 GTSNPN, CDR2 SVGIG (reference sequence). Indicated time point: cycle 4 day 1 (C4D1), after less than 7 weeks of nivolumab. Relapse was seen in all patients after autologous stem cell transplantation, and brentuximab vedotin exposure was variable. The sample was peripheral blood mononuclear cells (PBMCs), taken before the fourth cycle of nivolumab. The V gene is TRBV30, the J gene TRBJ1-2, with D possibly matching TRBD1 (5 bases). The TCR originated in a human donor with classical Hodgkin lymphoma. Here the CDR3 DNA reads TGTGCCTGGAGTGTAGGGGACCTGGGTGGCTACACCTTC. Its protein is CAWSVGDLGGYTF.